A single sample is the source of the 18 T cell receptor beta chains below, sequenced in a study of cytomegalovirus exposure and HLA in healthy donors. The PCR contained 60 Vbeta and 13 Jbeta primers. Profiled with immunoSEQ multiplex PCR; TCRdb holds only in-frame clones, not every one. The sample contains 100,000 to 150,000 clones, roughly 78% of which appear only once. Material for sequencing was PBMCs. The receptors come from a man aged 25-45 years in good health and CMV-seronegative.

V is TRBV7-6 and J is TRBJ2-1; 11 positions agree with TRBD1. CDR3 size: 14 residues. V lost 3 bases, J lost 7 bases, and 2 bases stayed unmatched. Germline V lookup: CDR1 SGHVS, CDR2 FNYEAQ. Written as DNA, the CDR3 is TGTGCCAGCAGCTTTGGACAGGGGGCGAATGAGCAGTTCTTC. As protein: CASSFGQGANEQFF.

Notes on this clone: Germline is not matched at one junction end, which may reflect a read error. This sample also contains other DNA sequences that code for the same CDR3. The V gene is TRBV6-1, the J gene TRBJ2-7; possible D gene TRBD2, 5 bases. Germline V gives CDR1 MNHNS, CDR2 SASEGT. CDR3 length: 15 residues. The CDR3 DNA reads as TGCGCCAGCAGAGCTCGCCTTTCCGGCGGGTACGAGCAGTACTTC. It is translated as CASRARLSGGYEQYF.

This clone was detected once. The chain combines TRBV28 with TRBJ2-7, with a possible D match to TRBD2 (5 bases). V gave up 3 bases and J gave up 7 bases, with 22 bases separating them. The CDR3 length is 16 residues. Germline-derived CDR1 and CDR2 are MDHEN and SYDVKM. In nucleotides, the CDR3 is TGTGCCAGCAGTTTTTCACCGGGGAATTCCCTGGGGGAGCAGTACTTC. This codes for CASSFSPGNSLGEQYF.

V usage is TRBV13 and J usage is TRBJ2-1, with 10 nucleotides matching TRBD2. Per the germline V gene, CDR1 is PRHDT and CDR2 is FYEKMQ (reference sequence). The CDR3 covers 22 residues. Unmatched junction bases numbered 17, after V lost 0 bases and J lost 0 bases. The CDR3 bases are TGTGCCAGCAGCTTAGGCCCTGGTGGGCTAGCGGGAGCGTTAAGCTCCTACAATGAGCAGTTCTTC. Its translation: CASSLGPGGLAGALSSYNEQFF.

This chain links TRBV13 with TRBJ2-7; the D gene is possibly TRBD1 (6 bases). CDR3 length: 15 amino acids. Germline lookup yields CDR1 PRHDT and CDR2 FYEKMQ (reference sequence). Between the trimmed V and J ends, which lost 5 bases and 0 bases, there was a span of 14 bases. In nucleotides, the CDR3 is TGTGCCAGCAGCATTAGACAGGCCCACTCCTACGAGCAGTACTTC. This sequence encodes CASSIRQAHSYEQYF.

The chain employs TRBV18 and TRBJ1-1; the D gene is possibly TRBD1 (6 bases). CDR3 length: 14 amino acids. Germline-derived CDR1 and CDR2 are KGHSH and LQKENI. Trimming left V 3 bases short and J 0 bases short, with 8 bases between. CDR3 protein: CASSPDRMNTEAFF. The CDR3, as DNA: TGTGCCAGCTCACCGGACAGAATGAACACTGAAGCTTTCTTT.

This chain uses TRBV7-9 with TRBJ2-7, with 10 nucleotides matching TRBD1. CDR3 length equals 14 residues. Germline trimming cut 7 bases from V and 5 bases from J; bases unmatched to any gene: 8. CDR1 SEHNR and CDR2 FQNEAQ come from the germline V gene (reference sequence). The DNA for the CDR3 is TGTGCCAGCAACCCCGGGACAGGGGCCCACGAGCAGTACTTC. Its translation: CASNPGTGAHEQYF.

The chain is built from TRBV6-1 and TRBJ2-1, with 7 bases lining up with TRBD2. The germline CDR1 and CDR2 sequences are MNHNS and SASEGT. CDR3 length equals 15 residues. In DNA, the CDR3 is TGTACCATAAGGTCACTTCTTGGGAGGGACAATGAGCAGTTCTTC. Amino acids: CTIRSLLGRDNEQFF.

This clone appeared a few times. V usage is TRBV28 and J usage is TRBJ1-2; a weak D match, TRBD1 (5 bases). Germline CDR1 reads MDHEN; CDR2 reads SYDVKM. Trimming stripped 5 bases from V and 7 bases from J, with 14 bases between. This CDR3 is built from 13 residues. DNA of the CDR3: TGTGCCAGCAGTCCGGGACTTACTGGTGGCTACACCTTC. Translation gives CASSPGLTGGYTF.

CDR3 residues: CASTIGGTAYEQYF. CDR3 nucleotides: TGTGCCAGCACTATAGGAGGGACAGCCTACGAGCAGTACTTC. V is TRBV6-1 and J is TRBJ2-7, with D perhaps matching TRBD1 (7 bases). The CDR3 spans 14 residues. V was clipped by 7 bases and J by 2 bases, with 15 bases between them. CDR1 is MNHNS, CDR2 SASEGT, per germline.

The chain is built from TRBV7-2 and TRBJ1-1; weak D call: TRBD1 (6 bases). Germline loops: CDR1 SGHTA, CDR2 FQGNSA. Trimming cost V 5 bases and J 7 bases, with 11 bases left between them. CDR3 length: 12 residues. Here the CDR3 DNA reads TGTGCCAGCAGCCGCAGGGGTTTTGAAGCTTTCTTT. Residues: CASSRRGFEAFF. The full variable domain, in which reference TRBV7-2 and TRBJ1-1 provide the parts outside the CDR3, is GAGVSQSPSNKVTEKGKDVELRCDPISGHTALYWYRQSLGQGLEFLIYFQGNSAPDKSGLPSDRFSAERTGGSVSTLTIQRTQQEDSAVYLCASSRRGFEAFFGQGTRLTVV.

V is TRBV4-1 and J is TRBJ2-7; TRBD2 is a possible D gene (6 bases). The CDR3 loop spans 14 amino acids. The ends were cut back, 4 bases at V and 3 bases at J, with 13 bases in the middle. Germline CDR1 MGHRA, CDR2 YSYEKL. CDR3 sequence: CASSPSPGLYEQYF. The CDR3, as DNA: TGCGCCAGCAGCCCCTCCCCGGGACTCTACGAGCAGTACTTC.

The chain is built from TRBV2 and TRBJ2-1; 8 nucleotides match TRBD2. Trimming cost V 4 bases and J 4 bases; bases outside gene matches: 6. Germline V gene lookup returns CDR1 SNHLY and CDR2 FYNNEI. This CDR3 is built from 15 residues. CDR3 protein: CASSGGLAGYNEQFF. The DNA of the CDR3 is TGTGCCAGCAGTGGCGGGTTAGCGGGGTACAATGAGCAGTTCTTC.

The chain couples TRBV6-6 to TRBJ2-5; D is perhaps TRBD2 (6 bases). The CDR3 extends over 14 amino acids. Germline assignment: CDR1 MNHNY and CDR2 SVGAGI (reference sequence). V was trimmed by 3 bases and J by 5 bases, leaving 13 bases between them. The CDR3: CASSYFPEGETQYF. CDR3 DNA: TGTGCCAGCAGTTATTTTCCGGAGGGGGAGACCCAGTACTTC.

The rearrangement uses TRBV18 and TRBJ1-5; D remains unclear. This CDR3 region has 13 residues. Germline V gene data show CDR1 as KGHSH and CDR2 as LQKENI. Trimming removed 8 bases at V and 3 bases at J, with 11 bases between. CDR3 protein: CASRTDINQPQHF. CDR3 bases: TGTGCCAGCCGAACAGATATCAATCAGCCCCAGCATTTT.

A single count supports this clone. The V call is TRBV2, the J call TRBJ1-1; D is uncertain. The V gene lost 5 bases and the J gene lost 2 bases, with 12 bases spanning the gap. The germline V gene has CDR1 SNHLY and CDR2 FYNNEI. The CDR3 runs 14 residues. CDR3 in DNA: TGTGCCAGCAGTTTGGGAGGGTTAAACACTGAAGCTTTCTTT. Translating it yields CASSLGGLNTEAFF.

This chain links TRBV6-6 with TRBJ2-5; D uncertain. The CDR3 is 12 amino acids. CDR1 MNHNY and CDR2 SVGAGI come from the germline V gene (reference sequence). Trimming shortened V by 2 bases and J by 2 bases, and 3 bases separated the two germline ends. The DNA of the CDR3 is TGTGCCAGCAGTTACCAACAAGAGACCCAGTACTTC. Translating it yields CASSYQQETQYF.

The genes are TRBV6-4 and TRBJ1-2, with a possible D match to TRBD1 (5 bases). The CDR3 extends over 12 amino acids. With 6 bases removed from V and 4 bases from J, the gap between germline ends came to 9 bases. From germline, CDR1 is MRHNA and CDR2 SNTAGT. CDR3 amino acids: CASSRQIYGYTF. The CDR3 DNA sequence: TGTGCCAGCAGCCGACAGATCTATGGCTACACCTTC.